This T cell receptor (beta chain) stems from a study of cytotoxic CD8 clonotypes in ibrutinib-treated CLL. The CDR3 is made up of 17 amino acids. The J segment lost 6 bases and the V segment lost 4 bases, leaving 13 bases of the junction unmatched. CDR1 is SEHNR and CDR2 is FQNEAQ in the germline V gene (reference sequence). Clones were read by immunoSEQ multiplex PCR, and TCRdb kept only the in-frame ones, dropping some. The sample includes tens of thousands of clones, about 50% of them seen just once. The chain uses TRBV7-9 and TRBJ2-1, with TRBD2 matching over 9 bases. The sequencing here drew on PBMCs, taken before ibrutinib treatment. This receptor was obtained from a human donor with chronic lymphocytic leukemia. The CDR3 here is CASSWWIQLAGINEQFF. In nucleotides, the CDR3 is TGTGCCAGCAGCTGGTGGATTCAGCTAGCGGGGATCAATGAGCAGTTCTTC.